This TCR beta chain comes out of a study of T cells after yellow fever vaccination. As for the study in general: Preparation of fractions with low cell numbers was performed using SMART-Seq v4 Ultra Low Input. Study observations and caveats: Sorted repertoires could include abundant contaminating clonotypes from bulk cells.

5'RACE template switching added a universal primer site and UMIs to TCR cDNA. TCRdb re-called the 5' RACE reads through MiXCR, storing one row per CDR3 protein. There are around 320,000 distinct CDR3 sequences in the sample; around a tenth occur only once, and 2.5% to 4% lies in the top ten. The CDR3 is 15 amino acids. Trimming cost V 4 bases and J 3 bases, with 16 bases left between them. Per germline, CDR1 SGHRS and CDR2 YFSETQ. A word on this clonotype: Its antigen is unknown.

The chain couples TRBV5-1 to TRBJ1-1; D not resolved. This sequence was found in a man aged 18 to 30 who received the YFV17D yellow fever vaccine. The sequenced sample was CD4+ T cells sorted from PBMCs, obtained 45 days after the yellow fever booster vaccination. As DNA, the CDR3 is TGCGCCAGCAGCCCGGAGACTACTGGGGACACTGAAGCTTTCTTT. As protein: CASSPETTGDTEAFF.